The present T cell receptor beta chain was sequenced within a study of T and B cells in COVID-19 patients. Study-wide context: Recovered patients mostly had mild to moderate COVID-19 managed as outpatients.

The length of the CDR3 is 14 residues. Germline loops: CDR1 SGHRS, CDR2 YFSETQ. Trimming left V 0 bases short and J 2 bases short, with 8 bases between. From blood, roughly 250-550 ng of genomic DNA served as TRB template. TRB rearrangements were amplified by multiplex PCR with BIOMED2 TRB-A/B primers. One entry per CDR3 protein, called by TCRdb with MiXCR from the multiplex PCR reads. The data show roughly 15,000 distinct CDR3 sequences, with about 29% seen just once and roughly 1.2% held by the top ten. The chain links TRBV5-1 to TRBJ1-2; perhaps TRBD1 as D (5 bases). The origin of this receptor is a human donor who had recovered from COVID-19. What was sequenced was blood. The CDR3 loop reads CASSLGGDNYGYTF. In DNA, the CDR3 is TGCGCCAGCAGCTTGGGGGGGGACAACTATGGCTACACCTTC. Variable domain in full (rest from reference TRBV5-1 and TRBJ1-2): KAGVTQTPRYLIKTRGQQVTLSCSPISGHRSVSWYQQTPGQGLQFLFEYFSETQRNKGNFPGRFSGRQFSNSRSEMNVSTLELGDSALYLCASSLGGDNYGYTFGSGTRLTVV.